This T cell receptor (beta chain) was obtained from a study of cytomegalovirus exposure and HLA in healthy donors. Study-wide results and caveats: TRBV6-2, TRBV6-3 and some other V segments were unresolvable in 87-base-pair reads. In a later analysis, donors in an Asian-associated ancestry cluster reportedly had fewer N-insertions in productive TCRs than the cohort mean.

The CDR3 covers 17 residues. The V and J ends lost 6 bases and 3 bases, in that order; junction bases with no gene match: 12. CDR1 is SNHLY, CDR2 FYNNEI, per germline. It was with 60 Vbeta and 13 Jbeta primers that the PCR ran. This table comes from immunoSEQ multiplex PCR, and its TCRdb copy is limited to in-frame clones, with some not included. The table records roughly 150,000 clones, approximately 88% of them present only once. Regarding this clone: Its antigen is as yet unknown.

The material sequenced was PBMCs. The chain is built from TRBV2 and TRBJ1-2, with TRBD1 matching 11 bases. This sequence originates from a boy aged 2-9 years in good health and CMV-seronegative. CDR3 sequence reads: CASSASDRGRRDYGYTF. As DNA, the CDR3 is TGTGCCAGCAGCGCCTCGGACAGGGGGCGCCGGGACTATGGCTACACCTTC.